These 27 T cell receptor beta chains were sequenced from one sample in a study of shared clonotypes between healthy human individuals. The repertoire was sequenced with immunoSEQ multiplex PCR; TCRdb's copy has only in-frame clones and lacks some. The data contain hundreds of thousands of clones, around 72% of them singletons. Sequenced sample: memory CD4+ T cells sorted from blood. Indicated subset: CD45RA-negative fraction. These receptors originate from a woman in her 30s in good health.

This clone was found a few times. V usage is TRBV27 and J usage is TRBJ2-5, with D hard to call. Trimming pared 7 bases from V and 3 bases from J, leaving 12 bases between. The CDR3 length is 13 residues. Germline-derived CDR1 and CDR2 are MNHEY and SMNVEV (reference sequence). CDR3 region: CASIPPGEETQYF. The CDR3 coding sequence is TGTGCCAGCATCCCGCCGGGTGAAGAGACCCAGTACTTC.

This chain joins TRBV19 and TRBJ2-1, with D perhaps matching TRBD1 (6 bases). The CDR3 runs to 16 residues. V lost 6 bases, J lost 0 bases, and 15 bases lay in between. The germline V gene encodes CDR1 LNHDA and CDR2 SQIVND (reference sequence). The CDR3: CASRGGRGSSYNEQFF. In DNA, the CDR3 is TGTGCCAGTAGAGGGGGACGGGGAAGCTCCTACAATGAGCAGTTCTTC.

This chain connects TRBV2 to TRBJ2-1; D gene unclear. The germline V and J ends were trimmed by 5 bases and 6 bases, with 11 bases remaining between them. This CDR3 has 13 residues. The V gene's germline CDR1 is SNHLY and CDR2 FYNNEI. The CDR3 loop reads CASSPRTGNEQFF. CDR3 DNA: TGTGCCAGCAGTCCCCGCACGGGCAATGAGCAGTTCTTC.

This chain connects TRBV5-5 to TRBJ2-1, with 7 bases matching TRBD2. This CDR3 region has 15 residues. Germline V CDR1 and CDR2: SGHKS, YYEKEE (reference sequence). Unmatched junction bases numbered 2, after V lost 0 bases and J lost 2 bases. CDR3 DNA: TGTGCCAGCAGCTTGGGGCTAGCGGCCTACAATGAGCAGTTCTTC. Translation: CASSLGLAAYNEQFF.

The chain has TRBV28 and TRBJ1-1, with 7 bases identical to TRBD1. Germline CDR1 MDHEN, CDR2 SYDVKM. There are 16 residues in the CDR3. Trimming at V came to 3 bases and at J to 0 bases, leaving 7 bases not matched to a gene. The CDR3 bases are TGTGCCAGCAGTTTGGGCAGGGGGGGAATGAACACTGAAGCTTTCTTT. As protein: CASSLGRGGMNTEAFF.

Worth noting for this clone: Additional DNA sequences in this sample encode the identical CDR3. The chain combines TRBV4-2 with TRBJ1-4; tentatively, D is TRBD1 (5 bases). CDR3 length: 15 amino acids. The V and J ends lost 1 base and 1 base respectively, with 7 bases between them. Germline V gives CDR1 LGHNA, CDR2 YNFKEQ. CDR3 bases: TGTGCCAGCAGCCAAGTGGGGGGAACTAATGAAAAACTGTTTTTT. This translates into CASSQVGGTNEKLFF.

The V gene is TRBV2, the J gene TRBJ2-3, with TRBD2 as a possible D gene (5 bases). Germline loops: CDR1 SNHLY, CDR2 FYNNEI. This CDR3 is built from 14 residues. V was trimmed by 8 bases and J by 0 bases, leaving 12 bases between them. CDR3 bases: TGTGCCAGCTTCCGGGGATTCAGCACAGATACGCAGTATTTT. It encodes CASFRGFSTDTQYF.

This rearrangement joins TRBV25-1 to TRBJ2-7; TRBD2 aligns across 9 bases. After removal of 2 bases from V and 3 bases from J, the junction contained 2 bases not matched to a gene. This CDR3 region has 14 residues. Germline V gives CDR1 MGHDK, CDR2 SYGVNS. For the CDR3, the DNA is TGTGCCAGCAGTGAAACGCGGGAGGGCTACGAGCAGTACTTC. Protein sequence: CASSETREGYEQYF.

This sequence joins TRBV4-2 and TRBJ2-5; D is unclear. The J call is doubtful: the DNA matches TRBJ2-7 better. Looked up from germline, CDR1 is LGHNA and CDR2 is YNFKEQ. The CDR3 consists of 15 residues. CDR3 DNA sequence: TGTGCCAGCAGCCAAGGGACCGGGCCCTCCTACGAGCAGTACTTC. As protein: CASSQGTGPSYEQYF.

This clone was counted a single time. V and J are TRBV7-9 and TRBJ1-4, with D hard to call. V gave up 5 bases and J gave up 0 bases, with 13 bases separating them. Germline V gene data show CDR1 as SEHNR and CDR2 as FQNEAQ (reference sequence). This CDR3 contains 16 residues. The CDR3 DNA is TGTGCCAGCAGCAGAGGTGTTACCGCAACTAATGAAAAACTGTTTTTT. This encodes CASSRGVTATNEKLFF. Based on the CDR3 plus reference TRBV7-9 and TRBJ1-4, the full variable domain is DTGVSQNPRHKITKRGQNVTFRCDPISEHNRLYWYRQTLGQGPEFLTYFQNEAQLEKSRLLSDRFSAERPKGSFSTLEIQRTEQGDSAMYLCASSRGVTATNEKLFFGSGTQLSVL.

The chain is built from TRBV5-1 and TRBJ2-1; TRBD1 might be the D (5 bases). Germline CDR1 reads SGHRS; CDR2 reads YFSETQ. V was cut by 6 bases and J by 15 bases, with 16 bases left in between. The CDR3 totals 11 residues. The CDR3 region has the DNA TGCGCCAGCAAGGATGTGGGTAGGGGGTTCTTC. This gives the protein CASKDVGRGFF.

This chain connects TRBV7-9 to TRBJ2-3; a weak D match, TRBD2 (6 bases). CDR3 size: 17 residues. Germline assignment: CDR1 SEHNR and CDR2 FQNEAQ (reference sequence). Trimming left V 6 bases short and J 0 bases short, with 19 bases between. DNA for the CDR3: TGTGCCAGCAGTCACCGCCGTTTAGCGGAAAGCACAGATACGCAGTATTTT. Protein product: CASSHRRLAESTDTQYF.

The V gene is TRBV19, the J gene TRBJ1-5; D perhaps matches TRBD1 (5 bases). V was cut by 5 bases and J by 7 bases, with 18 bases left in between. CDR1 LNHDA and CDR2 SQIVND come from the germline V gene (reference sequence). The CDR3 is made up of 15 amino acids. This CDR3 is CASSFGLLGDQPQHF. Written as DNA, the CDR3 is TGTGCCAGTAGTTTTGGCTTGCTCGGGGACCAGCCCCAGCATTTT.

With respect to this clone: Other DNA sequences from this sample encode an identical CDR3 as well. The V gene is TRBV19, the J gene TRBJ2-7; the match to TRBD1 covers 9 bases. The CDR3 has 15 residues. Trimming removed 1 base from V and 3 bases from J; junction bases left unmatched: 4. CDR1 is LNHDA, CDR2 SQIVND, per germline (reference sequence). This CDR3 reads CASSIGGQGIYEQYF. CDR3 nucleotide sequence: TGTGCCAGTAGTATAGGGGGACAGGGTATCTACGAGCAGTACTTC. Full variable domain (outside the CDR3, taken from reference TRBV19 and TRBJ2-7): DGGITQSPKYLFRKEGQNVTLSCEQNLNHDAMYWYRQDPGQGLRLIYYSQIVNDFQKGDIAEGYSVSREKKESFPLTVTSAQKNPTAFYLCASSIGGQGIYEQYFGPGTRLTVT.

The chain links TRBV7-9 to TRBJ1-5; D call uncertain. CDR1 and CDR2 from the germline V gene are SEHNR and FQNEAQ (reference sequence). V dropped 6 bases and J dropped 4 bases, with 10 bases sitting between them. CDR3 length: 13 amino acids. In DNA, the CDR3 is TGTGCCAGCAGTCGACCAACAAATCAGCCCCAGCATTTT. Translated: CASSRPTNQPQHF.

This clone was counted a few times. V gene TRBV5-6 combines with J gene TRBJ2-7; D not certain. The CDR3 length is 16 residues. CDR1 and CDR2 (germline): SGHDT, YYEEEE. V shed 3 bases and J shed 2 bases, with 18 bases lying between them. CDR3 in DNA: TGTGCCAGCAGCTACCAGGCCACTTGGCAGCCCTACGAGCAGTACTTC. This translates into CASSYQATWQPYEQYF.

The J gene is TRBJ2-3, the V gene TRBV19; D unresolved. CDR1 is LNHDA and CDR2 is SQIVND in the germline V gene (reference sequence). The CDR3 is made up of 14 amino acids. V gave up 6 bases and J gave up 1 base, with 11 bases separating them. The CDR3 protein is CASRGQEGTDTQYF. The CDR3 DNA is TGTGCCAGTAGAGGTCAAGAGGGCACAGATACGCAGTATTTT.

The CDR3 is CASSGQRDNYGYTF. Here the CDR3 DNA reads TGTGCCAGCAGTGGGCAACGTGATAACTATGGCTACACCTTC. The chain joins TRBV7-2 to TRBJ1-2; D is unresolved. The CDR3 runs to 14 residues. Germline-derived CDR1 and CDR2 are SGHTA and FQGNSA. V was trimmed by 6 bases and J by 1 base, leaving 12 bases between them.

The genes are TRBV4-2 and TRBJ2-7; tentative D call: TRBD1 (6 bases). Trimming took 4 bases from V and 1 from J, leaving 8 bases between them. The CDR3 has 13 amino acids. CDR1 and CDR2 (germline): LGHNA, YNFKEQ. CDR3 in DNA: TGTGCCAGCAGCCGGGGGACATCCTACGAGCAGTACTTC. Protein sequence: CASSRGTSYEQYF.

The rearrangement uses TRBV1 and TRBJ2-5; the table gives TRBD2 as D, unverified against the DNA. TRBV1 is shown as a pseudogene. The CDR3 is made up of 12 amino acids. In nucleotides, the CDR3 is TGCACCAGCAGCCCGGGGTCGGGGACCCAGTACTTC. This encodes CTSSPGSGTQYF.

The chain couples TRBV10-2 to TRBJ2-6; D remains unclear. The germline CDR1 and CDR2 sequences are WSHSY and SAAADI. Trimming left V 5 bases short and J 5 bases short, with 22 bases between. This CDR3 is 18 amino acids long. DNA of the CDR3: TGCGCCAGCAGTATGATTAGCACTTCTAAAAGTCGGGCCAACGTCCTGACTTTC. Encoded protein: CASSMISTSKSRANVLTF.

With regard to this clone: Other nucleotide sequences in the sample specify the same CDR3. CDR3 in DNA: TGTGCCAGCAGCGTAGGGACTTCTCGCACAGATACGCAGTATTTT. Translating it yields CASSVGTSRTDTQYF. The chain combines TRBV9 with TRBJ2-3; a possible D gene is TRBD2 (5 bases). The CDR3 has 15 residues. Trimming pared 0 bases from V and 1 base from J, leaving 9 bases between. From germline, CDR1 is SGDLS and CDR2 YYNGEE.

The chain has TRBV2 and TRBJ1-5; unclear D gene. Per germline, CDR1 SNHLY and CDR2 FYNNEI. Trimming stripped 3 bases from V and 8 bases from J, with 11 bases between. The CDR3 is 13 amino acids. The CDR3 is CASSDQELKPQHF. As DNA, the CDR3 is TGTGCCAGCAGTGACCAGGAGCTTAAGCCCCAGCATTTT.

The chain is built from TRBV29-1 and TRBJ2-7; the match to TRBD2 covers 7 bases. There are 13 residues in the CDR3. J gave up 1 base and V 5 bases, and 5 bases lay outside the gene matches. The germline V gene encodes CDR1 SQVTM and CDR2 ANQGSEA. The CDR3 spells CSVHGLDSYEQYF. CDR3 bases: TGCAGCGTTCACGGACTAGATTCCTACGAGCAGTACTTC.

The rearrangement links TRBV28 to TRBJ2-7, with 8 bases fitting TRBD1. Germline V CDR1 and CDR2: MDHEN, SYDVKM. CDR3 length: 14 amino acids. Germline trimming cut 5 bases from V and 5 bases from J; bases unmatched to any gene: 8. The chain's CDR3 is CASSRPGQAHEQYF. DNA for the CDR3: TGTGCCAGCAGTCGACCGGGACAGGCTCACGAGCAGTACTTC.

This clone was counted between two and nine times. The rearrangement joins TRBV6-1 to TRBJ2-2, with D possibly TRBD1 on 6 matching bases. Trimming took off 7 bases at V and 8 bases at J, with 17 bases between the two ends. The germline gives CDR1 MNHNS, CDR2 SASEGT. The CDR3 totals 14 residues. The CDR3, as DNA: TGTGCCAGCACCCTTGACAGGCCTAGGGGGGAGCTGTTTTTT. It is translated as CASTLDRPRGELFF.

The chain joins TRBV6-6 to TRBJ1-3; tentative D call: TRBD1 (6 bases). Trimming pared 2 bases from V and 9 bases from J, leaving 20 bases between. CDR3 length: 16 residues. Looked up from germline, CDR1 is MNHNY and CDR2 is SVGAGI (reference sequence). In nucleotides, the CDR3 is TGTGCCAGCAGTTACCGGGACATATCCCATCGGCCCACCATATATTTT. This gives the protein CASSYRDISHRPTIYF.